These 16 T cell receptor beta chains were all obtained from the same sample, sequenced in a study of blood T cells in healthy people across ages. The use of a sample-barcoded 5' primer and a J-beta primer mix characterized a second PCR of about 6 to 12 cycles. TCRdb reprocessed the 5' RACE reads via MiXCR and lists one record per CDR3 protein. This sample has hundreds of thousands of distinct CDR3 sequences; 45% to 50% occur once, and the top ten carry about 32%. Sequenced sample: blood. These receptors all come from a woman aged 60 to 75 in good health.

This clonotype was counted between two and nine times. This could be a read error, since a much larger clone is one nucleotide away. The rearrangement joins TRBV7-3 to TRBJ2-5, with D possibly TRBD2 on 6 matching bases. Trimming took off 1 base at V and 11 bases at J, with 14 bases between the two ends. Germline CDR1 is SGHTA and CDR2 is FQGTGA. The CDR3 is made up of 13 amino acids. CDR3 region: CASSLSYGTEQYF. Written as DNA, the CDR3 is TGTGCCAGCAGCTTAAGTTACGGGACTGAGCAGTACTTC.

V gene TRBV27 combines with J gene TRBJ2-1, with TRBD2 matching 7 bases. Germline V lookup: CDR1 MNHEY, CDR2 SMNVEV (reference sequence). This CDR3 region has 14 residues. V shed 10 bases and J 4 bases; nucleotides not matched to a gene: 10. The CDR3 loop reads CATKTGLTYNEQFF. In nucleotides, the CDR3 is TGTGCCACCAAAACGGGACTAACATACAATGAGCAGTTCTTC.

The chain employs TRBV20-1 and TRBJ2-1; the match to TRBD2 covers 13 bases. Per germline, CDR1 DFQATT and CDR2 SNEGSKA (reference sequence). V shed 5 bases, J shed 8 bases, and the junction held 9 bases outside the gene matches. This CDR3 is built from 15 residues. CDR3: CSAFWTSGSWDEQFF. The CDR3 coding sequence is TGCAGTGCTTTCTGGACTAGCGGGAGTTGGGATGAGCAGTTCTTC.

This rearrangement joins TRBV12-3 or TRBV12-4 to TRBJ2-3; 7 positions match TRBD1. V lost 6 bases, J lost 4 bases, and 10 bases stayed unmatched. The CDR3 covers 15 residues. The CDR3 DNA reads as TGTGCCAGCAGCCCGGGACAGAAGGTCCCAGATACGCAGTATTTT. Translated: CASSPGQKVPDTQYF.

The rearrangement uses TRBV9 and TRBJ1-4, with 12 bases aligning to TRBD1. Trimming cost V 3 bases and J 8 bases; bases outside gene matches: 5. The germline V gene encodes CDR1 SGDLS and CDR2 YYNGEE. CDR3 length: 15 residues. The CDR3 reads CASSGPGQGAEKLFF. For the CDR3, the DNA is TGTGCCAGCAGCGGCCCGGGACAGGGGGCAGAAAAACTGTTTTTT.

The V and J genes are TRBV29-1 and TRBJ2-7; 7 bases line up with TRBD1. Germline loops: CDR1 SQVTM, CDR2 ANQGSEA. After removal of 2 bases from V and 1 base from J, the junction contained 5 bases not matched to a gene. This CDR3 region has 14 residues. CDR3 sequence reads: CSVEKPGQSYEQYF. Written as DNA, the CDR3 is TGCAGCGTTGAAAAACCGGGACAGTCCTACGAGCAGTACTTC.

In this sample, this clonotype turned up a few times. The J gene is TRBJ1-2, the V gene TRBV6-2 or TRBV6-3; D is undetermined. Germline loops: CDR1 MNHEY, CDR2 SVGEGT. The CDR3 is 13 amino acids. V was clipped by 2 bases and J by 7 bases, with 11 bases between them. The CDR3 DNA sequence: TGTGCCAGCAGTTACGGGTCAAGTCGTGGCTACACCTTC. It encodes CASSYGSSRGYTF.

In regard to this clonotype: Mismatch with germline at one junction end may stem from a read error. The V gene is TRBV7-2, the J gene TRBJ1-1, with TRBD1 matching over 8 bases. The CDR3 is 15 residues long. Looked up from germline, CDR1 is SGHTA and CDR2 is FQGNSA. In nucleotides, the CDR3 is TGTGCCAACAGCTACAGGGGGTTGGCTGGCACTGAAGCTTTCTTT. It encodes CANSYRGLAGTEAFF.

This chain connects TRBV20-1 to TRBJ1-6, with D maybe TRBD1 (6 bases). The germline gives CDR1 DFQATT, CDR2 SNEGSKA (reference sequence). The CDR3 covers 14 residues. V was trimmed by 1 base and J by 7 bases, leaving 11 bases between them. CDR3 bases: TGCAGTGCTAGAGCGGGGGCCAGGAATTCACCCCTCCACTTT. Translating it yields CSARAGARNSPLHF.

The V and J genes are TRBV29-1 and TRBJ2-7, with 9 bases matching TRBD1. The CDR3 has 16 amino acids. CDR1 and CDR2 from the germline V gene are SQVTM and ANQGSEA. V dropped 0 bases and J dropped 4; count of bases not matched to a gene: 10. This chain's CDR3 is CSVEDPRPGQGYEQYF. The CDR3 DNA reads as TGCAGCGTTGAAGATCCCCGCCCGGGACAGGGTTACGAGCAGTACTTC.

The chain combines TRBV6-5 with TRBJ1-2; D gene uncertain. V was cut by 10 bases and J by 6 bases, with 15 bases left in between. The CDR3 runs 12 residues. Germline loops: CDR1 MNHEY, CDR2 SVGAGI. CDR3 nucleotides: TGTGCCACAGGCGGTGTTGACGATGGCTACACCTTC. Amino acid sequence: CATGGVDDGYTF.

This clonotype was counted between two and nine times. The J gene is TRBJ2-7, the V gene TRBV6-6; a weak D match, TRBD1 (6 bases). This CDR3 has 15 amino acids. Trimming left V 0 bases short and J 2 bases short, with 11 bases between. Germline V gene sequence: CDR1 MNHNY, CDR2 SVGAGI (reference sequence). The CDR3 DNA follows: TGTGCCAGCAGTTACTCGCAGGGGACGGCCTACGAGCAGTACTTC. It codes for CASSYSQGTAYEQYF.

The J gene is TRBJ1-2, the V gene TRBV27; no definite D call. The CDR3 has 14 residues. CDR1 MNHEY and CDR2 SMNVEV come from the germline V gene (reference sequence). V was clipped by 4 bases and J by 4 bases, with 13 bases between them. The CDR3 loop reads CASSYKGSSYGYTF. CDR3 nucleotides: TGTGCCAGCAGTTATAAGGGTTCTAGCTATGGCTACACCTTC.

V is TRBV7-2 and J is TRBJ2-1; 8 bases line up with TRBD2. The CDR3 is 15 residues long. V was clipped by 1 base and J by 13 bases; unmatched bases: 12. Germline CDR1 and CDR2: SGHTA and FQGNSA. In nucleotides, the CDR3 is TGTGCCAGCAGCTTAGACCCCGGGACTAGAACGATTCAGTTCTTC. Translating gives CASSLDPGTRTIQFF.

The rearrangement joins TRBV2 to TRBJ2-2, with TRBD2 matching 8 bases. The CDR3 extends over 14 amino acids. Germline V gene data show CDR1 as SNHLY and CDR2 as FYNNEI. With 6 bases clipped from V and 8 bases from J, the junction kept 8 bases outside the gene matches. CDR3: CASSTSGFTGELFF. In DNA form, the CDR3 reads TGTGCCAGCAGCACTAGCGGTTTTACTGGGGAGCTGTTTTTT. The variable domain in full, completed from reference TRBV2 and TRBJ2-2, reads EPEVTQTPSHQVTQMGQEVILRCVPISNHLYFYWYRQILGQKVEFLVSFYNNEISEKSEIFDDQFSVERPDGSNFTLKIRSTKLEDSAMYFCASSTSGFTGELFFGEGSRLTVL.

The chain couples TRBV10-3 to TRBJ2-4; TRBD1 is a possible D gene (5 bases). The DNA end favors TRBJ2-7, so the J call may be wrong. Germline lookup yields CDR1 ENHRY and CDR2 SYGVKD. The CDR3 has 14 residues. The CDR3 loop reads CAISERQGEYEQYF. The CDR3 coding sequence is TGTGCCATCAGTGAAAGGCAGGGTGAATACGAGCAGTACTTC.